This TCR beta chain originates from a study of blood T cell repertoires in COVID-19. Study-wide background: Samples representing acute and convalescent COVID-19 were sourced from the United States, Italy and Spain. PBMCs, B-cell-depleted T cells, or T cells provided the cDNA or gDNA that made up the material.

In the original analysis: Amplification from reference gene primers served as the basis for estimated nucleated cell counts. Here immunoSEQ multiplex PCR was the method, and the copy in TCRdb shows in-frame clones only, minus some. Clonal size and the V and J genes are those of that table, whereas D and trimming came from the DNA. Altogether over 75,000 clones are present, 78% being singletons, with the ten largest covering 15% to 20%. V was clipped by 4 bases and J by 4 bases; unmatched bases: 6. CDR1 and CDR2 (germline): MNHEY, SVGAGI. The CDR3 has 15 residues. This receptor was obtained from a human donor in a cohort sampled during active COVID-19. Specimen: peripheral blood. This chain connects TRBV6-5 to TRBJ2-3; the match to TRBD2 covers 9 bases. In DNA, the CDR3 is TGTGCCAGCAGTTCCTGGCGGGGGGGTGCAGATACGCAGTATTTT. Translation: CASSSWRGGADTQYF.